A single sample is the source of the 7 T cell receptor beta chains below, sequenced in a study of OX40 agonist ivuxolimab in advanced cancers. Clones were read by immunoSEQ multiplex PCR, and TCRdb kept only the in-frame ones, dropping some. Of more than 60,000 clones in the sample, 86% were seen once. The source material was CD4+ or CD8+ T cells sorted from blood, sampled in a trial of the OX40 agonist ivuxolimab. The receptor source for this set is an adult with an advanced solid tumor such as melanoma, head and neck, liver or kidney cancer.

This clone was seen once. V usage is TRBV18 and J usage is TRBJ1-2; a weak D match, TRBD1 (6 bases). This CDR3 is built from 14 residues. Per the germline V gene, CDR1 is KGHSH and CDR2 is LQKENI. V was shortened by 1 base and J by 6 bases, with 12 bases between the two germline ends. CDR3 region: CASSPRTGGDGYTF. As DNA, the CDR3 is TGTGCCAGCTCACCACGGACGGGGGGCGATGGCTACACCTTC.

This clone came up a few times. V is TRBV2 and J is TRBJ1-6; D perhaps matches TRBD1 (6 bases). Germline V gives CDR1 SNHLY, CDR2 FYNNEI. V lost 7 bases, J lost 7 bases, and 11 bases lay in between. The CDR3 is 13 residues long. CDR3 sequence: CASTRGQNSPLHF. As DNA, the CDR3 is TGTGCCAGCACCAGAGGACAGAATTCACCCCTCCACTTT.

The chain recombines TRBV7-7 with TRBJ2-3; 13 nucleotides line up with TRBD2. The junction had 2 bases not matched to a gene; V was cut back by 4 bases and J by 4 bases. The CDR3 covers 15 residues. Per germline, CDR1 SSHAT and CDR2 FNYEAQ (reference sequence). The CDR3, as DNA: TGTGCCAGCAGCTCCGGGACTAGCGGGGCAGATACGCAGTATTTT. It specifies CASSSGTSGADTQYF.

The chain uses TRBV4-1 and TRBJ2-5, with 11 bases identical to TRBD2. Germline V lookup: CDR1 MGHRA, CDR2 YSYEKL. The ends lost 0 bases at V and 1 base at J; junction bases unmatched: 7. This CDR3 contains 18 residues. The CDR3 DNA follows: TGCGCCAGCAGCCAAGACTGGGGGACTAGCGGACCCCAAGAGACCCAGTACTTC. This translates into CASSQDWGTSGPQETQYF.

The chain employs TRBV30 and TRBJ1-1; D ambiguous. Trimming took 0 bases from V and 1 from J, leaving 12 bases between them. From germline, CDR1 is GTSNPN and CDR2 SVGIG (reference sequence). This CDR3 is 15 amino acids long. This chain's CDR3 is CAWSVKGPRNTEAFF. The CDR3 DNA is TGTGCCTGGAGTGTAAAGGGTCCGAGGAACACTGAAGCTTTCTTT. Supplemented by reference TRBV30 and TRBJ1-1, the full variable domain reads SQTIHQWPATLVQPVGSPLSLECTVEGTSNPNLYWYRQAAGRGLQLLFYSVGIGQISSEVPQNLSASRPQDRQFILSSKKLLLSDSGFYLCAWSVKGPRNTEAFFGQGTRLTVV.

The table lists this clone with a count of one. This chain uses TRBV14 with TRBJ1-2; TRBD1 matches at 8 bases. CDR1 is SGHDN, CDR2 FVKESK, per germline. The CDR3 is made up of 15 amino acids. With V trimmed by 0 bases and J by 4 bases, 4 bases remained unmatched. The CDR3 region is CASSQDSGQVYGYTF. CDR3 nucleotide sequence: TGTGCCAGCAGCCAAGATTCGGGACAGGTCTATGGCTACACCTTC.

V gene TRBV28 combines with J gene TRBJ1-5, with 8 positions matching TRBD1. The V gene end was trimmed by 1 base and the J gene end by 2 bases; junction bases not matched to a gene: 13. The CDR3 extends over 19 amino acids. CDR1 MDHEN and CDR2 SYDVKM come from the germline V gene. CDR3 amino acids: CASSLSRGRGVMGNQPQHF. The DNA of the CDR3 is TGTGCCAGCAGTTTATCCAGGGGGCGCGGAGTGATGGGCAATCAGCCCCAGCATTTT. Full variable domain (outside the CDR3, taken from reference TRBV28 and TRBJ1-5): DVKVTQSSRYLVKRTGEKVFLECVQDMDHENMFWYRQDPGLGLRLIYFSYDVKMKEKGDIPEGYSVSREKKERFSLILESASTNQTSMYLCASSLSRGRGVMGNQPQHFGDGTRLSIL.